These 21 T cell receptor beta chains came from one sample sequenced in a study of PD-1 blockade in mismatch repair-deficient tumors. Their antigens are not known. Time point indicated: approximately ten-day in vitro stimulation with candidate neoantigen peptide 4. Sequenced by immunoSEQ multiplex PCR; TCRdb stores in-frame clones only, minus some. Of some 14,000 clones in the sample, around 80% are singletons; the top ten hold around 20%. The sample in question was cells cultured in vitro, obtained from a patient treated with pembrolizumab. Receptors were obtained from an adult with mismatch repair-deficient cancer.

The chain couples TRBV4-1 to TRBJ2-1; 14 bases align to TRBD2. Germline CDR1 and CDR2: MGHRA and YSYEKL. V shed 4 bases and J 0 bases; nucleotides not matched to a gene: 11. The CDR3 contains 20 residues. CDR3 sequence: CASSRQLGLAGEGSYNEQFF. DNA for the CDR3: TGCGCCAGCAGCCGCCAGCTGGGACTAGCGGGAGAGGGCTCCTACAATGAGCAGTTCTTC.

The gene calls are TRBV9 and TRBJ2-6; D gene unclear. V was clipped by 3 bases and J by 1 base, with 11 bases between them. This CDR3 has 16 residues. Germline V lookup: CDR1 SGDLS, CDR2 YYNGEE. The CDR3 nucleotides are TGTGCCAGCAGCGATTATACATTTTCTGGGGCCAACGTCCTGACTTTC. Its translation is CASSDYTFSGANVLTF.

The J gene is TRBJ2-1, the V gene TRBV14; 12 bases are shared with TRBD2. The CDR3 is 16 residues long. Germline CDR1 is SGHDN and CDR2 is FVKESK. With 3 bases clipped from V and 10 bases from J, the junction kept 10 bases outside the gene matches. CDR3 region: CASSHPRLAGDGEQFF. Written as DNA, the CDR3 is TGTGCCAGCAGCCATCCCCGACTAGCGGGAGATGGGGAGCAGTTCTTC.

CDR3 DNA sequence: TGTGCCAGCAGCGTAGTCGGGACTATTAGCACAGATACGCAGTATTTT. This codes for CASSVVGTISTDTQYF. V and J are TRBV9 and TRBJ2-3, with 7 bases that match TRBD2. Per the germline V gene, CDR1 is SGDLS and CDR2 is YYNGEE. Germline trimming cut 0 bases from V and 0 bases from J; bases unmatched to any gene: 4. The CDR3 contains 16 residues.

The rearrangement uses TRBV14 and TRBJ2-3; D is possibly TRBD1 or TRBD2 (5 bases each). CDR3 length: 16 amino acids. CDR1 and CDR2 from the germline V gene are SGHDN and FVKESK. The ends were cut back, 3 bases at V and 0 bases at J, with 13 bases in the middle. This CDR3 reads CASSQGVATSTDTQYF. As DNA, the CDR3 is TGTGCCAGCAGCCAGGGGGTAGCGACTAGCACAGATACGCAGTATTTT.

This clone was counted once. The chain recombines TRBV6-1 with TRBJ1-5; D is ambiguous. The CDR3 length is 12 residues. CDR1 and CDR2 from the germline V gene are MNHNS and SASEGT. Deletions cut 8 bases from V and 11 bases from J, with 16 bases between. The CDR3 loop is CASGDGRLAQHF. The CDR3 DNA sequence: TGTGCCAGCGGAGACGGTCGATTGGCCCAGCATTTT.

This rearrangement joins TRBV28 to TRBJ2-7, with D maybe TRBD1 (6 bases). Between the trimmed V and J ends, which lost 6 bases and 7 bases, there was a span of 22 bases. The CDR3 length is 15 residues. CDR1 MDHEN and CDR2 SYDVKM come from the germline V gene. The CDR3 region has the DNA TGTGCCAGCAGCCTCCCCCAGGGGACGGAATGGGAGCAGTACTTC. Its protein product is CASSLPQGTEWEQYF.

The chain carries TRBV30 and TRBJ2-5; TRBD2 matches 10 bases. The germline gives CDR1 GTSNPN, CDR2 SVGIG (reference sequence). The CDR3 loop spans 13 amino acids. The CDR3 DNA follows: TGTGCGTGGGAGCGGGAGGGACAAGAGACCCAGTACTTC. Its translation: CAWEREGQETQYF.

This chain connects TRBV19 to TRBJ1-4, with 10 bases fitting TRBD1. The CDR3 totals 16 residues. Losses at the gene ends were 6 bases for V and 3 bases for J; bases not matched to a gene: 7. The V gene's germline CDR1 is LNHDA and CDR2 SQIVND (reference sequence). CDR3 sequence (DNA): TGTGCCAGTAGCCTTGGGACAGGGGTGGCTAATGAAAAACTGTTTTTT. Amino acids: CASSLGTGVANEKLFF.

The V and J genes are TRBV27 and TRBJ2-7, with 9 bases lining up with TRBD1. The CDR3 contains 16 residues. V was pared by 4 bases and J by 3 bases, with 10 bases of the junction left unmatched. CDR1 is MNHEY and CDR2 is SMNVEV in the germline V gene (reference sequence). CDR3 nucleotides: TGTGCCAGCAGTTCTAAAAACAGGGGGCTAGGCTACGAGCAGTACTTC. Translating it yields CASSSKNRGLGYEQYF.

The V call is TRBV7-2, the J call TRBJ2-1; TRBD2 aligns across 8 bases. V gave up 5 bases and J gave up 2 bases; unmatched junction bases: 5. This CDR3 region has 15 residues. Germline CDR1 reads SGHTA; CDR2 reads FQGNSA. CDR3 in amino acids: CASSPRGGTYNEQFF. In DNA, the CDR3 is TGTGCCAGCAGCCCCCGGGGGGGAACCTACAATGAGCAGTTCTTC.

This clone was observed a handful of times. The V call is TRBV13, the J call TRBJ2-7; maybe TRBD2 (6 bases). The CDR3 has 14 amino acids. V lost 5 bases and J lost 2, with 13 bases in between. Germline lookup yields CDR1 PRHDT and CDR2 FYEKMQ (reference sequence). The CDR3 DNA follows: TGTGCCAGCAGCCAAGGGGCGGGGCCCTACGAGCAGTACTTC. It yields the protein CASSQGAGPYEQYF.

The chain uses TRBV5-6 and TRBJ2-3; weak D call: TRBD1 (6 bases). Germline V lookup: CDR1 SGHDT, CDR2 YYEEEE. Trimming shortened V by 2 bases and J by 1 base, and 14 bases separated the two germline ends. The CDR3 covers 16 residues. This CDR3 is CASSFPGAEGTDTQYF. CDR3 DNA: TGTGCCAGCAGCTTTCCAGGGGCGGAGGGCACAGATACGCAGTATTTT.

The chain has TRBV27 and TRBJ2-5; a possible D gene is TRBD1 (7 bases). The closer fit of TRBJ2-7 to the DNA end suggests the J call may be wrong. The CDR3 length is 15 residues. Germline V gene data show CDR1 as MNHEY and CDR2 as SMNVEV (reference sequence). CDR3 region: CASSLQQGGTYEQYF. DNA for the CDR3: TGTGCCAGCAGTTTACAGCAGGGGGGAACCTACGAGCAGTACTTC.

The gene calls are TRBV5-5 and TRBJ1-2, with D tentatively TRBD1 (5 bases). The CDR3 totals 15 residues. Per germline, CDR1 SGHKS and CDR2 YYEKEE (reference sequence). The ends were cut back, 0 bases at V and 1 base at J, with 10 bases in the middle. This chain's CDR3 is CASSLARRVNYGYTF. CDR3 DNA: TGTGCCAGCAGCTTGGCCCGCAGGGTTAACTATGGCTACACCTTC.

This clone was seen more than once but under ten times. An end of the junction does not agree with germline; a read error may underlie this. V gene TRBV28 combines with J gene TRBJ1-5; 7 bases line up with TRBD1. Germline CDR1 is MDHEN and CDR2 is SYDVKM. This CDR3 region has 12 residues. CDR3 sequence reads: CASSLRFGTDYF. The CDR3 nucleotides read TGTGCCAGCAGTTTAAGGTTTGGGACAGATTATTTT.

The chain joins TRBV10-3 to TRBJ1-1; TRBD1 aligns across 7 bases. There are 12 residues in the CDR3. J gave up 3 bases and V 6 bases, and 1 base lay outside the gene matches. Per the germline V gene, CDR1 is ENHRY and CDR2 is SYGVKD. CDR3 residues: CAIRGTDTEAFF. The CDR3 DNA reads TGTGCCATCAGGGGGACAGACACTGAAGCTTTCTTT.

This clone was counted only a few times. The J gene is TRBJ2-2, the V gene TRBV10-3; no reliable D call. V lost 6 bases and J lost 3, with 17 bases in between. CDR3 size: 16 residues. The germline V gene encodes CDR1 ENHRY and CDR2 SYGVKD. This CDR3 reads CAISGVWSLDTGELFF. CDR3 bases: TGTGCCATCAGCGGAGTATGGAGCCTCGACACCGGGGAGCTGTTTTTT.

V usage is TRBV7-2 and J usage is TRBJ2-7, with 9 bases aligning to TRBD2. Germline CDR1 reads SGHTA; CDR2 reads FQGNSA. The CDR3 sequence is 16 residues long. V lost 3 bases to trimming and J lost 0 bases; unmatched junction nucleotides: 6. CDR3 protein: CASSLRAGGSSYEQYF. CDR3 nucleotides: TGTGCCAGCAGCTTGAGGGCGGGAGGGAGCTCCTACGAGCAGTACTTC.

Notes on this clone: A read error may account for a junction end that differs from germline. This chain links TRBV7-7 with TRBJ2-5; 10 bases are shared with TRBD1. The CDR3 totals 16 residues. Germline loops: CDR1 SSHAT, CDR2 FNYEAQ (reference sequence). The CDR3 DNA reads TGTGCTAGCAGCCCGGTTTCCGGGACAGGGGCAGAGACCCAGTACTTC. This codes for CASSPVSGTGAETQYF. The full variable domain, rest sourced from reference TRBV7-7 and TRBJ2-5, is GAGVSQSPRYKVTKRGQDVTLRCDPISSHATLYWYQQALGQGPEFLTYFNYEAQPDKSGLPSDRFSAERPEGSISTLTIQRTEQRDSAMYRCASSPVSGTGAETQYFGPGTRLLVL.

This clone was found a few times. The gene calls are TRBV28 and TRBJ2-3; 7 bases map to TRBD2. CDR3 size: 17 residues. J lost 0 bases, V lost 2 bases, and 8 bases had no gene match. Germline CDR1 is MDHEN and CDR2 is SYDVKM. CDR3 in amino acids: CASSLILAALSTDTQYF. The CDR3 DNA reads TGTGCCAGCAGTTTAATCCTAGCGGCATTGAGCACAGATACGCAGTATTTT.